A selection of T cell receptor beta chains follows, all from one sample in a study of blood T cell repertoires in COVID-19. This table comes from immunoSEQ multiplex PCR, and its TCRdb copy is limited to in-frame clones, with some not included. Of around 300,000 clones listed, roughly nine tenths were seen once; the top ten hold roughly 2.3%. Specimen: PBMCs or T cells enriched from blood (not recorded which). The origin of the receptors is a woman aged 18-30 years who had recovered from COVID-19. Both conserved end residues are part of each CDR3. A D gene is named only where the DNA matches it firmly. Size values are once, few and many counts, or a class for expanded clones, and some rows have none.

D	size	length	V	J	CDR3	DNA
.	.	15	TRBV9	TRBJ1-1	CASSERPRGDTEAFF	TGTGCCAGCAGCGAGAGACCGCGGGGGGACACTGAAGCTTTCTTT
TRBD1	.	13	TRBV18	TRBJ1-2	CASSPNQGDGYTF	TGTGCCAGCTCACCAAACCAGGGGGATGGCTACACCTTC
.	.	15	TRBV2	TRBJ1-2	CASSEGGRGGYGYTF	TGTGCCAGCAGTGAGGGGGGGAGGGGTGGCTATGGCTACACCTTC
TRBD1	.	15	TRBV5-1	TRBJ1-3	CASSPGGVSGNTIYF	TGCGCCAGCAGCCCAGGGGGCGTCTCTGGAAACACCATATATTTT
TRBD1	.	13	TRBV6-4	TRBJ1-1	CASSRVTGTEAFF	TGTGCCAGCAGCCGGGTGACAGGGACAGAAGCTTTCTTT
.	.	13	TRBV18	TRBJ1-5	CASSPGPSRPQHF	TGTGCCAGCTCACCAGGGCCGTCAAGGCCCCAGCATTTT
.	.	9	TRBV13	TRBJ1-2	CASKEGYTF	TGTGCCAGCAAGGAGGGCTACACCTTC
.	.	14	TRBV5-1	TRBJ2-5	CASSLASQVETQYF	TGCGCCAGCAGCTTGGCATCCCAGGTAGAGACCCAGTACTTC
.	.	15	TRBV9	TRBJ1-6	CASSGRDGRGSPLHF	TGTGCCAGCAGCGGCCGGGACGGGAGGGGTTCACCCCTCCACTTT
.	.	11	TRBV6-2/TRBV6-3	TRBJ2-3	CASSYLDTQYF	TGTGCCAGCAGTTACCTCGATACGCAGTATTTT
.	once	15	TRBV18	TRBJ1-2	CASSPAQDRSRGYTF	TGTGCCAGCTCACCCGCACAGGACAGATCGAGGGGCTACACCTTC
.	.	13	TRBV5-6	TRBJ1-1	CASRKQPNTEAFF	TGTGCCAGCAGGAAACAGCCGAACACTGAAGCTTTCTTT
.	.	14	TRBV5-1	TRBJ2-1	CASSLAETINEQFF	TGCGCCAGCAGCTTGGCCGAGACTATTAATGAGCAGTTCTTC
.	.	14	TRBV27	TRBJ1-2	CASSLAGANYGYTF	TGTGCCAGCAGTTTAGCAGGGGCTAACTATGGCTACACCTTC
.	.	17	TRBV4-1	TRBJ2-7	CASSQIGSGNRLYEQYF	TGCGCCAGCAGCCAAATAGGATCGGGAAATCGACTCTACGAGCAGTACTTC
.	.	17	TRBV7-9	TRBJ2-2	CASSPRPIEGNTGELFF	TGTGCCAGCAGCCCCAGACCTATCGAGGGGAACACCGGGGAGCTGTTTTTT
TRBD2	.	16	TRBV18	TRBJ2-3	CASSPSSGGSTDTQYF	TGTGCCAGCTCACCGTCTAGCGGGGGTAGCACAGATACGCAGTATTTT
.	.	13	TRBV6-5	TRBJ2-2	CASRKPNTGELFF	TGTGCCAGCAGGAAGCCGAACACCGGGGAGCTGTTTTTT
TRBD1	.	13	TRBV27	TRBJ1-2	CASSVDRGYGYTF	TGTGCCAGCAGTGTAGACAGGGGATATGGCTACACCTTC
.	.	15	TRBV7-9	TRBJ1-6	CASSHVRGDGSPLHF	TGTGCCAGCAGCCATGTTCGGGGGGACGGTTCACCCCTCCACTTT
.	.	14	TRBV25-1	TRBJ1-2	CASSEAGSSYGYTF	TGTGCCAGCAGTGAAGCGGGGAGTAGCTATGGCTACACCTTC
.	.	16	TRBV15	TRBJ2-4	CATSPPLASAKNIQYF	TGTGCCACCAGCCCCCCGCTAGCGAGCGCCAAAAACATTCAGTACTTC
.	.	13	TRBV6-4	TRBJ2-5	CASSDYQGETQYF	TGTGCCAGCAGTGACTATCAGGGGGAGACCCAGTACTTC
TRBD2	.	18	TRBV7-4	TRBJ2-3	CASSHRMSPSGHTDTQYF	TGTGCCAGCAGCCATCGCATGAGTCCTAGCGGCCACACAGATACGCAGTATTTT
TRBD1	.	14	TRBV10-1	TRBJ2-7	CASSESRSGGEQYF	TGCGCCAGCAGTGAGTCCAGGTCAGGGGGCGAGCAGTACTTC
.	once	15	TRBV15	TRBJ2-1	CATSMPGPGYNEQFF	TGTGCCACCAGCATGCCCGGCCCAGGATACAATGAGCAGTTCTTC
TRBD1	.	17	TRBV2	TRBJ1-1	CASRWPGQGVVDTEAFF	TGTGCCAGCCGGTGGCCGGGACAGGGGGTGGTGGACACTGAAGCTTTCTTT
.	.	13	TRBV6-5	TRBJ2-1	CASSYSHYNEQFF	TGTGCCAGCAGTTACTCACACTACAATGAGCAGTTCTTC
TRBD1	.	15	TRBV28	TRBJ2-3	CASRAGGAGTDTQYF	TGTGCCAGCAGAGCAGGGGGCGCAGGCACAGATACGCAGTATTTT
.	.	14	TRBV2	TRBJ1-4	CASSPTAGWEKLFF	TGTGCCAGCAGCCCCACGGCAGGGTGGGAAAAACTGTTTTTT
.	once	12	TRBV27	TRBJ1-5	CASSDTNQPQHF	TGTGCCAGCAGCGACACCAATCAGCCCCAGCATTTT
TRBD1	.	16	TRBV19	TRBJ2-7	CASRTGGSTVAYEQYF	TGTGCCAGTAGAACAGGGGGCTCGACGGTGGCCTACGAGCAGTACTTC
TRBD1	.	15	TRBV7-2	TRBJ2-7	CASSLGTGGRYEQYF	TGTGCCAGCAGCTTAGGGACAGGGGGTAGATACGAGCAGTACTTC
.	.	11	TRBV24-1	TRBJ1-2	CATSDAYGYTF	TGTGCCACCAGTGATGCGTATGGCTACACCTTC
.	.	14	TRBV28	TRBJ1-3	CASTPQEAGNTIYF	TGTGCCAGCACCCCCCAGGAGGCTGGAAACACCATATATTTT
.	.	14	TRBV5-6	TRBJ2-7	CASSLAQDSYEQYF	TGTGCCAGCAGCTTGGCGCAGGATTCCTACGAGCAGTACTTC
TRBD2	.	13	TRBV29-1	TRBJ2-7	CSASGGETYEQYF	TGCAGCGCCTCGGGGGGGGAAACCTACGAGCAGTACTTC
.	.	14	TRBV27	TRBJ2-5	CASSLRGRGETQYF	TGTGCCAGCAGTTTGCGGGGGCGGGGAGAGACCCAGTACTTC
TRBD2	.	14	TRBV11-2	TRBJ2-7	CASSLERGAYEQYF	TGTGCCAGCAGCTTGGAGCGGGGGGCCTACGAGCAGTACTTC
.	once	14	TRBV11-1	TRBJ1-3	CASSPTGVGNTIYF	TGTGCCAGCAGCCCGACCGGGGTTGGAAACACCATATATTTT
.	.	15	TRBV4-2	TRBJ2-1	CASSLEASSYNEQFF	TGTGCCAGCAGCCTTGAGGCGAGCTCCTACAATGAGCAGTTCTTC
.	once	16	TRBV15	TRBJ1-4	CATSSQLWQGYEKLFF	TGTGCCACCAGCAGCCAGCTCTGGCAGGGCTATGAAAAACTGTTTTTT
.	.	14	TRBV5-1	TRBJ1-1	CASSYQQGNTEAFF	TGCGCCAGCAGCTACCAACAGGGGAACACTGAAGCTTTCTTT
TRBD1	.	14	TRBV14	TRBJ1-1	CASSPGQVNTEAFF	TGTGCCAGCAGCCCGGGACAGGTGAACACTGAAGCTTTCTTT
.	.	15	TRBV19	TRBJ2-5	CASSPGQRLQETQYF	TGTGCCAGTAGTCCCGGACAGAGGCTTCAAGAGACCCAGTACTTC
.	.	18	TRBV4-1	TRBJ1-3	CASSQDRGSGVSGNTIYF	TGCGCCAGCAGCCAAGACCGCGGGTCGGGGGTCTCTGGAAACACCATATATTTT
.	.	15	TRBV6-5	TRBJ1-2	CASTRGARGGYGYTF	TGTGCCAGCACCCGGGGGGCCCGAGGCGGGTATGGCTACACCTTC
.	.	9	TRBV4-1	TRBJ1-3	CASPPARDF	TGCGCCAGCCCACCGGCACGGGATTTT
TRBD1	.	16	TRBV6-5	TRBJ1-2	CASSLLSGTALYGYTF	TGTGCCAGCAGTTTATTATCCGGGACAGCACTCTATGGCTACACCTTC
.	.	16	TRBV5-1	TRBJ2-2	CASSYGQPANTGELFF	TGCGCCAGCAGCTACGGACAGCCCGCGAACACCGGGGAGCTGTTTTTT
.	once	12	TRBV10-3	TRBJ1-2	CAISVGGSSYTF	TGTGCCATCAGTGTAGGGGGTTCAAGCTACACCTTC
.	.	11	TRBV29-1	TRBJ1-2	CSVEAGDGYTF	TGCAGCGTTGAAGCAGGGGATGGCTACACCTTC
TRBD1	.	15	TRBV7-6	TRBJ2-7	CASSSGQTSTYEQYF	TGTGCCAGCAGCTCGGGACAGACTTCGACCTACGAGCAGTACTTC
.	.	13	TRBV29-1	TRBJ1-2	CSVVGGTNYGYTF	TGCAGCGTGGTGGGGGGGACAAACTATGGCTACACCTTC
TRBD2	.	15	TRBV11-2	TRBJ2-1	CASSPEGTSNNEQFF	TGTGCCAGCAGCCCGGAGGGGACTAGCAACAATGAGCAGTTCTTC
.	once	12	TRBV12-3/TRBV12-4	TRBJ2-7	CASRTDSYEQYF	TGTGCCAGCAGGACCGACAGCTACGAGCAGTACTTC
.	once	17	TRBV4-1	TRBJ1-5	CASSQGEVGFSNQPQHF	TGCGCCAGCAGCCAAGGGGAGGTGGGATTTAGCAATCAGCCCCAGCATTTT
.	.	16	TRBV28	TRBJ1-2	CASSFVDRTLNYGYTF	TGTGCCAGCAGTTTCGTAGACAGGACACTTAACTATGGCTACACCTTC
TRBD1	.	16	TRBV20-1	TRBJ1-5	CSASPSGGRQHQPQHF	TGCAGTGCTAGTCCCTCAGGGGGCCGGCAGCATCAGCCCCAGCATTTT